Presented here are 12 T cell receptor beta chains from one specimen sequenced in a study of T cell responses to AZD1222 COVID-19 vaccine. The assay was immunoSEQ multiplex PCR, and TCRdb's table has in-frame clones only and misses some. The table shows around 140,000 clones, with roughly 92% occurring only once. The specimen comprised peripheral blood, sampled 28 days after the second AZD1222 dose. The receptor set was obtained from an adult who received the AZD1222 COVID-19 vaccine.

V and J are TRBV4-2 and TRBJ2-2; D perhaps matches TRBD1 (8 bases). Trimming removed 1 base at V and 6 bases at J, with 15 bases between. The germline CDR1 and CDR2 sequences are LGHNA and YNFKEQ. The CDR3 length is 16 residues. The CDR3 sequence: CASSQGGQGGAGELFF. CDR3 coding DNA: TGTGCCAGCAGCCAAGGCGGACAGGGAGGGGCCGGGGAGCTGTTTTTT.

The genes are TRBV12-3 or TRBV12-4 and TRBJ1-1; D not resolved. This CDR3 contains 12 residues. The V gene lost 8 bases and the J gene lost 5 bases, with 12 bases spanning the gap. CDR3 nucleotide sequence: TGTGCCAGCTCCCGCCCCCGGACTGAAGCTTTCTTT. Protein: CASSRPRTEAFF.

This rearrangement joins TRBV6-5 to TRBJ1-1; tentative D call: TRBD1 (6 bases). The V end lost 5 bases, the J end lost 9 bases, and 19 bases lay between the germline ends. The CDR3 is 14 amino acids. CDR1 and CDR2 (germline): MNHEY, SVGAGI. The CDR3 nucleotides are TGTGCCAGCAGTCCCCCGGGGGGCCAGAAGAAAGCTTTCTTT. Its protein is CASSPPGGQKKAFF.

CDR3 residues: CASSHLQDPETQYF. CDR3 DNA sequence: TGTGCCAGTAGTCATTTGCAAGACCCAGAGACCCAGTACTTC. The rearrangement links TRBV19 to TRBJ2-5; D call uncertain. Germline V gene data show CDR1 as LNHDA and CDR2 as SQIVND (reference sequence). CDR3 length: 14 residues. The V gene lost 5 bases and the J gene lost 4 bases, with 14 bases spanning the gap.

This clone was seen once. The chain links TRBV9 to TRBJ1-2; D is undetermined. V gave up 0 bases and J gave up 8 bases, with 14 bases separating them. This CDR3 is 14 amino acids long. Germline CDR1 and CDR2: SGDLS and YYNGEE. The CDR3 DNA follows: TGTGCCAGCAGCGTAGGATATGAAGGGCGAGGCTACACCTTC. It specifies CASSVGYEGRGYTF.

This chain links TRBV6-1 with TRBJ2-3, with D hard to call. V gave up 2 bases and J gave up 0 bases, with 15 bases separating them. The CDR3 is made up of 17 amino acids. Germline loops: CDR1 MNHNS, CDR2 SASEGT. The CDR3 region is CASSELGRWSSTDTQYF. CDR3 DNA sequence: TGTGCCAGCAGTGAACTTGGTCGGTGGTCTAGCACAGATACGCAGTATTTT.

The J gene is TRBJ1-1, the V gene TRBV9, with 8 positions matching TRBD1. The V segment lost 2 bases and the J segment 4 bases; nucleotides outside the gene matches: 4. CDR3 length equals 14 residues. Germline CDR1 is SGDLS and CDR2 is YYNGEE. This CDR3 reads CASSVDREGTEAFF. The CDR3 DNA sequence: TGTGCCAGCAGCGTGGACAGGGAGGGCACTGAAGCTTTCTTT.

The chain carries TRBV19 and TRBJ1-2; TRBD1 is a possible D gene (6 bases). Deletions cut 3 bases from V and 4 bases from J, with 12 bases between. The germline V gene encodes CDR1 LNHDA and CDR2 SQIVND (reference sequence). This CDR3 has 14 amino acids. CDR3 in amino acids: CASSILTGLYGYTF. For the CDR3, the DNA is TGTGCCAGTAGTATCCTGACAGGCCTCTATGGCTACACCTTC.

This CDR3 is CASSPAGARTDTQYF. In DNA form, the CDR3 reads TGTGCCAGCAGCCCGGCCGGGGCGCGCACAGATACGCAGTATTTT. This sequence joins TRBV28 and TRBJ2-3, with D possibly called TRBD1 or TRBD2 (5 bases each). Germline V gene sequence: CDR1 MDHEN, CDR2 SYDVKM. V was shortened by 6 bases and J by 1 base, with 14 bases between the two germline ends. The CDR3 runs to 15 residues. Drawing the rest from reference TRBV28 and TRBJ2-3, the complete variable domain is DVKVTQSSRYLVKRTGEKVFLECVQDMDHENMFWYRQDPGLGLRLIYFSYDVKMKEKGDIPEGYSVSREKKERFSLILESASTNQTSMYLCASSPAGARTDTQYFGPGTRLTVL.

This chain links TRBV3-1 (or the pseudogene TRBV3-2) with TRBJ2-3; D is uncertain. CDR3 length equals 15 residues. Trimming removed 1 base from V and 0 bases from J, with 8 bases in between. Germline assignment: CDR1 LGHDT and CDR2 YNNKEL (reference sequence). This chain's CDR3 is CASSQVSGSTDTQYF. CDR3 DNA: TGTGCCAGCAGCCAAGTTTCGGGTAGCACAGATACGCAGTATTTT.

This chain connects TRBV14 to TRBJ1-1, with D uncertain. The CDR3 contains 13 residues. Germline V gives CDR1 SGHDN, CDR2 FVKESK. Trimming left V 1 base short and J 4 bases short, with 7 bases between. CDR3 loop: CASSQGTGTEAFF. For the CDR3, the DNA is TGTGCCAGCAGCCAAGGGACGGGCACTGAAGCTTTCTTT.

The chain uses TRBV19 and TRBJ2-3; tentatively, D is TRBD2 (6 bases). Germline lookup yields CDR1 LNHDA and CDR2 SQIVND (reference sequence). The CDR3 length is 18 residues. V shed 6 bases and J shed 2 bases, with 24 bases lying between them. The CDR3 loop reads CASSLRYIEWRDTDTQYF. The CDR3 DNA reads TGTGCCAGTAGCCTGCGATATATAGAGTGGCGGGACACAGATACGCAGTATTTT.